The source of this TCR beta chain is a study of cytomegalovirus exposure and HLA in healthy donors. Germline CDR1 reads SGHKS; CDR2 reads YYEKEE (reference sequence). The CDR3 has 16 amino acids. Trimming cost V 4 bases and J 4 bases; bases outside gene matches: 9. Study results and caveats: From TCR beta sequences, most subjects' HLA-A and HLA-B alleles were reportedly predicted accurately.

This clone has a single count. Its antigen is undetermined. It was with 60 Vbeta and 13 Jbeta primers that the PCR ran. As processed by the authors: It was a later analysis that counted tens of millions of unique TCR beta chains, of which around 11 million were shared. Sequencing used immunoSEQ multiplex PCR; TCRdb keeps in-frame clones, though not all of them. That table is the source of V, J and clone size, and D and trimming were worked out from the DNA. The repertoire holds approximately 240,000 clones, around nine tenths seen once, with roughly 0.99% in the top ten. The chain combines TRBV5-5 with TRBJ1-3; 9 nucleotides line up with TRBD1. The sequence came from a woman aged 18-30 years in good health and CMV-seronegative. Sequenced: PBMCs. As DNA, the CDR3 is TGTGCCAGCAGCCTCGGTCCAACAGGGGGCGGAAACACCATATATTTT. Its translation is CASSLGPTGGGNTIYF.